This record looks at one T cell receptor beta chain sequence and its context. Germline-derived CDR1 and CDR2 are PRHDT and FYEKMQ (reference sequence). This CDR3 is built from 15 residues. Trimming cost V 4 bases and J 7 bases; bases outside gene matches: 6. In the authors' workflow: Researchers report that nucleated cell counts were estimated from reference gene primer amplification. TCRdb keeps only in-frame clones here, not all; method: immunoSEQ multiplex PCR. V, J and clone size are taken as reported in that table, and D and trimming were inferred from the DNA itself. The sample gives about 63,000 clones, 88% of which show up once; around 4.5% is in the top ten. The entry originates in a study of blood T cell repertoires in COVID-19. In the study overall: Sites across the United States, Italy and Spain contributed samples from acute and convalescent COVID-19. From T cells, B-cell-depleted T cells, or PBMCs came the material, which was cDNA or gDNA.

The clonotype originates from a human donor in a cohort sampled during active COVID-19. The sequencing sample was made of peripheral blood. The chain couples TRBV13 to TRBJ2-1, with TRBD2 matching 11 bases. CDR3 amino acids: CASSSLAGVDNEQFF. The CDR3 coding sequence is TGTGCCAGCAGCTCACTAGCGGGAGTTGATAATGAGCAGTTCTTC.